The 9 T cell receptor beta chains listed next were all sequenced from one sample in a study of cytotoxic CD8 clonotypes in ibrutinib-treated CLL. Profiling relied on immunoSEQ multiplex PCR, and the TCRdb table lists in-frame clones only, not all of them. This table has around 15,000 clones, 80% to 85% appearing once. The material was PBMCs, obtained before ibrutinib treatment. The source is a human donor with chronic lymphocytic leukemia.

The CDR3 nucleotides read TGTGCCAGCAGCCAGGTGGGACAGGTGCCAGATACGCAGTATTTT. Translated: CASSQVGQVPDTQYF. The chain joins TRBV5-4 to TRBJ2-3, with 8 positions matching TRBD1. This CDR3 has 15 amino acids. Germline CDR1 SGHNT, CDR2 YYREEE (reference sequence). The ends lost 4 bases at V and 4 bases at J; junction bases unmatched: 8.

The rearrangement links TRBV13 to TRBJ2-6; the D gene is possibly TRBD1 (5 bases). The CDR3 loop spans 15 amino acids. CDR1 is PRHDT, CDR2 FYEKMQ, per germline (reference sequence). V shed 5 bases and J shed 1 base, with 9 bases lying between them. The CDR3 DNA sequence: TGTGCCAGCAGCAGGGGTAGTTCTGGGGCCAACGTCCTGACTTTC. Its translation: CASSRGSSGANVLTF. The whole variable domain, filled in from reference TRBV13 and TRBJ2-6, reads AAGVIQSPRHLIKEKRETATLKCYPIPRHDTVYWYQQGPGQDPQFLISFYEKMQSDKGSIPDRFSAQQFSDYHSELNMSSLELGDSALYFCASSRGSSGANVLTFGAGSRLTVL.

CDR3 residues: CASSMVGTDTQYF. The CDR3 bases are TGTGCCAGTAGTATGGTGGGGACAGATACGCAGTATTTT. V usage is TRBV19 and J usage is TRBJ2-3; D not certain. The CDR3 loop spans 13 amino acids. The germline gives CDR1 LNHDA, CDR2 SQIVND (reference sequence). Trimming removed 3 bases at V and 3 bases at J, with 7 bases between.

The rearrangement uses TRBV19 and TRBJ2-3; D gene unclear. The V gene's germline CDR1 is LNHDA and CDR2 SQIVND (reference sequence). CDR3 length: 15 residues. Trimming took 6 bases from V and 1 from J, leaving 14 bases between them. The CDR3 sequence is CASSLDGKRTDTQYF. The CDR3 DNA follows: TGTGCCAGTAGCCTAGACGGCAAGCGCACAGATACGCAGTATTTT.

V gene TRBV28 combines with J gene TRBJ1-2; 9 bases agree with TRBD1. Per germline, CDR1 MDHEN and CDR2 SYDVKM. The ends lost 4 bases at V and 7 bases at J; junction bases unmatched: 7. The CDR3 has 14 residues. CDR3 sequence reads: CASSSLQGARGYTF. In DNA form, the CDR3 reads TGTGCCAGCAGTTCCCTACAGGGGGCGCGTGGCTACACCTTC.

The CDR3 loop reads CAWSHGQGDQETQYF. The CDR3 nucleotides are TGTGCCTGGAGCCACGGACAGGGCGACCAAGAGACCCAGTACTTC. This sequence joins TRBV30 and TRBJ2-5, with 8 bases that match TRBD1. V was clipped by 3 bases and J by 0 bases; unmatched bases: 6. The CDR3 covers 15 residues. CDR1 GTSNPN and CDR2 SVGIG come from the germline V gene (reference sequence).

This chain joins TRBV6-5 and TRBJ2-1; TRBD2 agrees at 8 bases. The length of the CDR3 is 13 residues. CDR1 and CDR2 from the germline V gene are MNHEY and SVGAGI. V was pared by 10 bases and J by 2 bases, with 4 bases of the junction left unmatched. CDR3 sequence: CATMGLAYNEQFF. In nucleotides, the CDR3 is TGTGCCACCATGGGACTAGCCTACAATGAGCAGTTCTTC.

The gene calls are TRBV28 and TRBJ2-7; 7 nucleotides agree with TRBD2. The CDR3 runs 12 residues. Germline V gives CDR1 MDHEN, CDR2 SYDVKM. Trimming at V came to 10 bases and at J to 5 bases, leaving 8 bases not matched to a gene. The CDR3 loop is CAIGAAGDEQYF. The CDR3 DNA sequence: TGTGCCATCGGCGCCGCGGGGGACGAGCAGTACTTC. The full variable domain, with the rest looked up from reference TRBV28 and TRBJ2-7, is DVKVTQSSRYLVKRTGEKVFLECVQDMDHENMFWYRQDPGLGLRLIYFSYDVKMKEKGDIPEGYSVSREKKERFSLILESASTNQTSMYLCAIGAAGDEQYFGPGTRLTVT.

The chain carries TRBV7-2 and TRBJ2-5, with 9 bases that match TRBD2. The CDR3 length is 15 residues. CDR1 SGHTA and CDR2 FQGNSA come from the germline V gene. V lost 4 bases, J lost 5 bases, and 8 bases stayed unmatched. The CDR3 spells CASSSSLREGETQYF. CDR3 coding DNA: TGTGCCAGCAGCTCGTCCCTGCGGGAGGGGGAGACCCAGTACTTC.